The sequence of this T cell receptor (beta chain) was determined in a study of OX40 agonist ivuxolimab in advanced cancers. About the research overall: The dose of intravenous ivuxolimab that patients received every 2 weeks ranged from 0.01 to 10 mg/kg. Around 40% of patients had received prior checkpoint inhibitor therapy. The study reported partial responses in three patients: one hepatocellular carcinoma, two cutaneous melanoma.

V lost 0 bases and J 2 bases, leaving 10 bases between the germline ends. This CDR3 has 15 residues. In germline, CDR1 is SGHAT, CDR2 FQNNGV. Clones were read by immunoSEQ multiplex PCR, and TCRdb kept only the in-frame ones, dropping some. The data hold roughly 77,000 clones, with roughly 92% observed a single time. The study, taken as a whole, reports: Clonal expansion by week 6 occurred in CD4+ and CD8+ blood T cells (at 0.1 to 3.0 mg/kg).

Turning to this clone: Its antigen remains unidentified.

This specimen was CD4+ or CD8+ T cells sorted from blood, taken in a trial of the OX40 agonist ivuxolimab. The chain is built from TRBV11-2 and TRBJ1-2; D gene unclear. This receptor was identified in an adult with an advanced solid tumor such as melanoma, head and neck, liver or kidney cancer. This chain's CDR3 is CASSLDPTPNYGYTF. CDR3 bases: TGTGCCAGCAGCTTAGACCCAACCCCAAACTATGGCTACACCTTC.